This is a list of T cell receptor beta chains from one sample in a study of OX40 agonist ivuxolimab in advanced cancers. Clones were sequenced by immunoSEQ multiplex PCR, and TCRdb holds only the in-frame ones, with some missing. In the table there are tens of thousands of clones, approximately 80% of which are singletons. The specimen comprised CD4+ or CD8+ T cells sorted from blood, sampled in a trial of the OX40 agonist ivuxolimab. Source of these receptors: an adult with an advanced solid tumor such as melanoma, head and neck, liver or kidney cancer. Each CDR3 is given with its conserved first and last residue. The D gene is left open where the match is weak. Clone size is given for some rows only: seen once, a few or many times, or a class if the clone is expanded.

j_gene | d_gene | v_gene | abundance | CDR3aa | CDR3nt
TRBJ1-2 | TRBD1 | TRBV14 | - | CASSPRQGAGYGYTF | TGTGCCAGCAGCCCAAGACAGGGGGCAGGCTATGGCTACACCTTC
TRBJ2-3 | TRBD1 | TRBV7-6 | - | CASSLESWTGDTDTQYF | TGTGCCAGCAGCTTAGAGTCGTGGACAGGGGACACAGATACGCAGTATTTT
TRBJ2-7 | - | TRBV4-1 | - | CASSHRGQNYEQYF | TGCGCCAGCAGCCACCGAGGACAGAACTACGAGCAGTACTTC
TRBJ2-1 | - | TRBV5-4 | - | CASSLVPAYNEQFF | TGTGCCAGCAGCTTGGTCCCAGCTTACAATGAGCAGTTCTTC
TRBJ2-7 | TRBD1 | TRBV27 | - | CASSGGTGGYEQYF | TGTGCCAGCAGTGGAGGGACAGGGGGGTACGAGCAGTACTTC
TRBJ2-1 | - | TRBV9 | - | CASSVSSIATHSYNEQFF | TGTGCCAGCAGCGTATCTTCCATAGCTACTCACTCCTACAATGAGCAGTTCTTC
TRBJ1-1 | - | TRBV11-1 | - | CASTHRGGTEAFF | TGTGCCAGCACCCATCGAGGGGGTACTGAAGCTTTCTTT
TRBJ2-7 | - | TRBV6-5 | - | CASSFLYGQKVYEQYF | TGTGCCAGCAGTTTTCTGTACGGACAGAAAGTCTACGAGCAGTACTTC
TRBJ2-6 | - | TRBV27 | large | CASTPQGFSGANVLTF | TGTGCCAGCACCCCCCAGGGTTTCTCTGGGGCCAACGTCCTGACTTTC
TRBJ2-7 | TRBD1 | TRBV27 | - | CASSSGGLEYEQYF | TGTGCCAGCAGTTCAGGGGGTCTGGAGTACGAGCAGTACTTC
TRBJ1-1 | - | TRBV29-1 | - | CSVDDRPEETMNTEAFF | TGCAGCGTTGACGATAGGCCTGAGGAGACAATGAACACTGAAGCTTTCTTT
TRBJ2-2 | - | TRBV2 | few | CASSEARLANPPPTGELFF | TGTGCCAGCAGTGAAGCGCGGCTAGCGAACCCTCCTCCCACCGGGGAGCTGTTTTTT
TRBJ2-7 | TRBD1 | TRBV7-7 | - | CASSLGQGDYEQYF | TGTGCTAGCAGCTTAGGGCAGGGGGATTACGAGCAGTACTTC
TRBJ2-1 | - | TRBV30 | medium-sized | CAWSRSHYNEQFF | TGTGCCTGGTCTAGGTCCCACTACAATGAGCAGTTCTTC
TRBJ2-1 | TRBD2 | TRBV7-8 | - | CASSPLAGSSYNEQFF | TGTGCCAGCAGCCCCTTAGCGGGGAGCTCCTACAATGAGCAGTTCTTC
TRBJ2-7 | TRBD2 | TRBV5-1 | - | CATSPSSGGYEQYF | TGCGCCACCTCTCCGTCTAGCGGGGGCTACGAGCAGTACTTC
TRBJ1-4 | - | TRBV9 | - | CASSADPGQIGEKLFF | TGTGCCAGCAGCGCCGACCCGGGGCAAATCGGTGAAAAACTGTTTTTT
TRBJ2-7 | - | TRBV29-1 | - | CSVETGTYEQYF | TGCAGCGTTGAAACCGGGACCTACGAGCAGTACTTC
TRBJ2-3 | TRBD2 | TRBV28 | - | CASSLLREVADTQYF | TGTGCCAGCAGTTTATTGCGGGAGGTTGCAGATACGCAGTATTTT
TRBJ2-1 | - | TRBV5-1 | few | CASSFDSSYNEQFF | TGCGCCAGCAGCTTCGACAGTTCCTACAATGAGCAGTTCTTC
TRBJ1-2 | - | TRBV5-1 | - | CASTRTEAYGYTF | TGCGCCAGCACGCGGACAGAAGCCTATGGCTACACCTTC
TRBJ1-6 | - | TRBV2 | - | CASKDYNSPLHF | TGTGCCAGCAAGGATTATAATTCACCCCTCCACTTT
TRBJ1-3 | TRBD1 | TRBV4-1 | medium-sized | CASSQPGQRYGNTIYF | TGCGCCAGCAGCCAACCGGGACAGCGCTATGGAAACACCATATATTTT
TRBJ2-1 | TRBD2 | TRBV7-9 | - | CASSLLTGGIDEQFF | TGTGCCAGCAGCTTACTTACGGGAGGCATCGATGAGCAGTTCTTC
TRBJ2-5 | - | TRBV4-2 | - | CASSQSVVDNSNGQYF | TGTGCCAGCAGCCAAAGTGTCGTAGATAACTCAAATGGCCAGTACTTC
TRBJ1-1 | - | TRBV9 | medium-sized | CASSVEVNTEAFF | TGTGCCAGCAGCGTCGAGGTGAACACTGAAGCTTTCTTT
TRBJ1-5 | - | TRBV19 | few | CASSMYLGLNQPQHF | TGTGCCAGTAGTATGTACCTAGGGCTAAATCAGCCCCAGCATTTT